This T cell receptor beta chain was documented in a study of a mutant IDH1 vaccine in newly diagnosed glioma. Study details: The treated population exhibited a male proportion of roughly 60%, a female proportion of 37.5%, and a mean age of around 40 years. Visits V12 and V13 fell at weeks 35 and 47, respectively. Earlier therapy was either radiotherapy, temozolomide, or both, and most got both.

Sequencing used immunoSEQ multiplex PCR; TCRdb keeps in-frame clones, though not all of them. The repertoire holds about 68,000 clones, with more than 70% as singletons. Documented time point: week 35, safety follow-up. Vaccinated patients received 300 ug of mutant IDH1 20-mer peptide per dose, with topical imiquimod. Comments on this clone: Its antigen remains unidentified.

The V gene's germline CDR1 is MNHNS and CDR2 SASEGT. Trimming at V came to 2 bases and at J to 3 bases, leaving 4 bases not matched to a gene. The CDR3 is made up of 15 amino acids. J is TRBJ1-5 and V is TRBV6-1; TRBD1 aligns across 7 bases. This specimen consisted of PBMCs, obtained from a glioma patient whose treatment included an IDH1 peptide vaccine. The source is a man aged 18 to 30 with glioma. The CDR3 nucleotides read TGTGCCAGCAGTGAATTGGGACAGCTCAATCAGCCCCAGCATTTT. It encodes CASSELGQLNQPQHF.